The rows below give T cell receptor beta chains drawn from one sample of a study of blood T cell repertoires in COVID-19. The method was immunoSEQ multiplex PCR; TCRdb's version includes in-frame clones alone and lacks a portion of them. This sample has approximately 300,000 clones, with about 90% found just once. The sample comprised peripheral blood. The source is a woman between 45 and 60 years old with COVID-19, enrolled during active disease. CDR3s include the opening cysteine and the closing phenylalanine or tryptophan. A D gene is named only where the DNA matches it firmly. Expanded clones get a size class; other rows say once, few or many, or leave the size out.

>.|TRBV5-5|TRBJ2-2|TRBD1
TGTGCCAGCAGCCCCGGGACAGGGAATGTCGGGGAGCTGTTTTTT
CASSPGTGNVGELFF
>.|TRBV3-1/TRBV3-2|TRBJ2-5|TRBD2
TGTGCCAGCAGCTTATTAGCGGGAGGGAAGAAAGAGACCCAGTACTTC
CASSLLAGGKKETQYF
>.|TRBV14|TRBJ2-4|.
TGTGCCAGCAGCCAAGGGGGCCTAGCCAAAAACATTCAGTACTTC
CASSQGGLAKNIQYF
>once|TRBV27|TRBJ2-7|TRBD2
TGTGCCAGCAGTTCATTATCTAGCGGGATTGGGAGCTCCTACGAGCAGTACTTC
CASSSLSSGIGSSYEQYF
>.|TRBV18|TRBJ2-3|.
TGTGCCAGCTCGCTCACCAGCGGGACAGATACGCAGTATTTT
CASSLTSGTDTQYF
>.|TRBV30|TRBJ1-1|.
TGTGCCTGGTTAACGGGGAACACTGAAGCTTTCTTT
CAWLTGNTEAFF
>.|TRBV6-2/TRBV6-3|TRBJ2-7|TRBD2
TGTGCCAGCAGTGCGGGACTAGCGGGAGGTCCCTCCTACGAGCAGTACTTC
CASSAGLAGGPSYEQYF
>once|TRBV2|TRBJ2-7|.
TGTGCCAGCAATGGCGGCGTTTACCCCTACGAGCAGTACTTC
CASNGGVYPYEQYF
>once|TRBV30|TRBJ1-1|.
TGTGCCTGGAGTGCCAGGTTTGGAAACACTGAAACTTTCTTT
CAWSARFGNTETFF
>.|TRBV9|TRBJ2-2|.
TGTGCCAGCAGCGTAGAGCAGGGGAACGGCGGGGAGCTGTTTTTT
CASSVEQGNGGELFF